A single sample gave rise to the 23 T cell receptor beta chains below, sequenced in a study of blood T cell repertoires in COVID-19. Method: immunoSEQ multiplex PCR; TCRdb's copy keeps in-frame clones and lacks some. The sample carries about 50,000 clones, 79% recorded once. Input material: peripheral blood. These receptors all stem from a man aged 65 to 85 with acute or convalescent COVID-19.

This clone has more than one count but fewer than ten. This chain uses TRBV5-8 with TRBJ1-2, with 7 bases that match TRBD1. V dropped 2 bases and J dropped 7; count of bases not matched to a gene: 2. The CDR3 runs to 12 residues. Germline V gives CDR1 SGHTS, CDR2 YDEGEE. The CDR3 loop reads CASSFYRGGYTF. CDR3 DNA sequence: TGTGCCAGCAGCTTTTACAGGGGTGGCTACACCTTC.

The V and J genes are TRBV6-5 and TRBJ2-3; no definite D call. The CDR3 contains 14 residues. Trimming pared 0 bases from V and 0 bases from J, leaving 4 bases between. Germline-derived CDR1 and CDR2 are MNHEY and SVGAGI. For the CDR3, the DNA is TGTGCCAGCAGTTACTCAGCTAGCACAGATACGCAGTATTTT. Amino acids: CASSYSASTDTQYF.

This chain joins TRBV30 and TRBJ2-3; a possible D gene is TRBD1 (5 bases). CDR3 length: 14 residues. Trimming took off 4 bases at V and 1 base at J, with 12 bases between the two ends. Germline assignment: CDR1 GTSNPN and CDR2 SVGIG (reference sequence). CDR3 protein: CAWMVVRGTDTQYF. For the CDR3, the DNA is TGTGCCTGGATGGTGGTCAGGGGCACAGATACGCAGTATTTT.

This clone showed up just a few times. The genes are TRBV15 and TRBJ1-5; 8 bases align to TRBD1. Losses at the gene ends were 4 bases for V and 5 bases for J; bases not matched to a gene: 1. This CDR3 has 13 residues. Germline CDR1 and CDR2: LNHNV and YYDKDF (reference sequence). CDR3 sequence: CATSTGGDQPQHF. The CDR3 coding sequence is TGTGCCACCAGCACAGGGGGCGATCAGCCCCAGCATTTT. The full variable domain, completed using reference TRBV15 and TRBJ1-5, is DAMVIQNPRYQVTQFGKPVTLSCSQTLNHNVMYWYQQKSSQAPKLLFHYYDKDFNNEADTPDNFQSRRPNTSFCFLDIRSPGLGDTAMYLCATSTGGDQPQHFGDGTRLSIL.

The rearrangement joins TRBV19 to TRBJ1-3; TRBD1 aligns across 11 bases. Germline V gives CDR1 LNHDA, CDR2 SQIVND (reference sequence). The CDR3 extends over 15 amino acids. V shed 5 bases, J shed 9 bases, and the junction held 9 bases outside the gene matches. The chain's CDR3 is CASSLTRTGGSTIYF. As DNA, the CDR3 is TGTGCCAGTAGTCTAACCCGGACAGGGGGCAGCACCATATATTTT. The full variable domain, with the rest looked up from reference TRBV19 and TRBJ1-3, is DGGITQSPKYLFRKEGQNVTLSCEQNLNHDAMYWYRQDPGQGLRLIYYSQIVNDFQKGDIAEGYSVSREKKESFPLTVTSAQKNPTAFYLCASSLTRTGGSTIYFGEGSWLTVV.

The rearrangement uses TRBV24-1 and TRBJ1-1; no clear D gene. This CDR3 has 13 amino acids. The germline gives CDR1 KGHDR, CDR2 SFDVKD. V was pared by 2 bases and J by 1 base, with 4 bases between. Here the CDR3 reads CATSDSGNTEAFF. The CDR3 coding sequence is TGTGCCACCAGTGATTCAGGGAACACTGAAGCTTTCTTT.

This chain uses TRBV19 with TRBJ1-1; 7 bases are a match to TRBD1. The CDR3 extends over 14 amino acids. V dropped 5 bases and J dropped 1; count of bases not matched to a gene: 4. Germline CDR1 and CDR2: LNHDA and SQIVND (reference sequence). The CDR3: CASSLQGPNTEAFF. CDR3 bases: TGTGCCAGTAGTTTACAGGGGCCGAACACTGAAGCTTTCTTT.

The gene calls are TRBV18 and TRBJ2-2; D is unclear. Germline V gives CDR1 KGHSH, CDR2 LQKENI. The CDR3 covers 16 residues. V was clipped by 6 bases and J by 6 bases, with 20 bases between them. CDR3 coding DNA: TGTGCCAGCTCCTTCGATCAGCCAGGTGGATCCGGGGAGCTGTTTTTT. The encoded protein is CASSFDQPGGSGELFF.

CDR3 DNA sequence: TGTGCCTGGAGCGATTCCGGGACAGGGCTATATGGCTACACCTTC. It translates to CAWSDSGTGLYGYTF. This chain uses TRBV30 with TRBJ1-2, with 9 bases matching TRBD1. This CDR3 spans 15 amino acids. Germline assignment: CDR1 GTSNPN and CDR2 SVGIG (reference sequence). The ends lost 3 bases at V and 5 bases at J; junction bases unmatched: 10.

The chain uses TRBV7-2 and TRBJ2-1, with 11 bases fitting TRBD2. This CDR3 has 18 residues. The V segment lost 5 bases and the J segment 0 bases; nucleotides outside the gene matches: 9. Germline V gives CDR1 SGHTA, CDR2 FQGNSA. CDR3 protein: CASSRRTSGWSSYNEQFF. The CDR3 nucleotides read TGTGCCAGCAGCAGAAGGACTAGCGGGTGGAGCTCCTACAATGAGCAGTTCTTC.

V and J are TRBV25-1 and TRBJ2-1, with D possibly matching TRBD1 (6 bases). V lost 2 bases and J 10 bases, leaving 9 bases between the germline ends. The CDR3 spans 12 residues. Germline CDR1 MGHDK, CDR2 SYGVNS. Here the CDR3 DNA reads TGTGCCAGCAGTGAAGAGGGGGAGGAGCAGTTCTTC. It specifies CASSEEGEEQFF.

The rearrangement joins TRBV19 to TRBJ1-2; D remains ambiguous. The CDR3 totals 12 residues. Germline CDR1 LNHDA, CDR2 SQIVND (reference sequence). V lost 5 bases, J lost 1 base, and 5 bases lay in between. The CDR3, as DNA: TGTGCCAGTAGTGAGAGTAACTATGGCTACACCTTC. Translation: CASSESNYGYTF.

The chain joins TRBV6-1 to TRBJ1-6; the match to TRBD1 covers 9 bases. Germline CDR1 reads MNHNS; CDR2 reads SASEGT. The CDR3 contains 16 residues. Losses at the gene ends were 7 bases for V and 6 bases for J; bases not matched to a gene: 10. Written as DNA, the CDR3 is TGTGCCAGCACTGAGACAGGGGGTTTAAGTAATTCACCCCTCCACTTT. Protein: CASTETGGLSNSPLHF.

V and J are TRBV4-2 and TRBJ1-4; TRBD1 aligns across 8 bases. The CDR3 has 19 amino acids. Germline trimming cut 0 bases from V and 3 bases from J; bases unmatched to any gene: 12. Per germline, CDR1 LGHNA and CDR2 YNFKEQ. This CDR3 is CASSQDLGQGASSNEKLFF. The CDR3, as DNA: TGTGCCAGCAGCCAAGATTTGGGCCAGGGGGCGTCGTCTAATGAAAAACTGTTTTTT.

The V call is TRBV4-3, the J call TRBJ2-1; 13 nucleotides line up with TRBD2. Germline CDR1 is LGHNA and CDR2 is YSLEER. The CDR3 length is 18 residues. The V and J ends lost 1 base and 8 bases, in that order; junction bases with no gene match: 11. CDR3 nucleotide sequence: TGCGCCAGCAGCCAAGCGGGGGGGTGGACTAGCGGGAGTGATGAGCAGTTCTTC. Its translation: CASSQAGGWTSGSDEQFF.

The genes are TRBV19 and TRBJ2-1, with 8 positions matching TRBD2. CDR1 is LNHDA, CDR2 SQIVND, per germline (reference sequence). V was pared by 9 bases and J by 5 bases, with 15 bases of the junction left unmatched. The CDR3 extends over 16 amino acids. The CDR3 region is CASRRVQRGRNNEQFF. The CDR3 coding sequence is TGTGCCAGCCGAAGAGTCCAGCGGGGGCGTAACAATGAGCAGTTCTTC.

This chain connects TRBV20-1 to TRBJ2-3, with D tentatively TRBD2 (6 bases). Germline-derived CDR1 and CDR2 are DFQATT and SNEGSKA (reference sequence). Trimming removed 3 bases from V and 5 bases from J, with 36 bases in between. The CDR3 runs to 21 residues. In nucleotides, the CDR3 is TGCAGTGCTAGTTCCCTTGAGCTTGGTCCCATGCCCACCTTGGGGGGAGATACGCAGTATTTT. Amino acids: CSASSLELGPMPTLGGDTQYF.

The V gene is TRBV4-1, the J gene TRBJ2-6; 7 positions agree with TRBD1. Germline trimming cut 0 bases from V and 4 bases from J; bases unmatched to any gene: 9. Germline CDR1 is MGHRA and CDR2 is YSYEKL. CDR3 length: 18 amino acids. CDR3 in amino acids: CASSQERQGVPGANVLTF. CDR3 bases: TGCGCCAGCAGCCAAGAGAGGCAGGGGGTGCCCGGGGCCAACGTCCTGACTTTC.

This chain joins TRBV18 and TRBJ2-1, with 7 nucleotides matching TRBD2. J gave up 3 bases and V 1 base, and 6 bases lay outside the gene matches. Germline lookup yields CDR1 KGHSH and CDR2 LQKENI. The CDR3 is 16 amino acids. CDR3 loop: CASSPHEGGNYNEQFF. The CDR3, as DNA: TGTGCCAGCTCACCACATGAGGGAGGGAACTACAATGAGCAGTTCTTC.

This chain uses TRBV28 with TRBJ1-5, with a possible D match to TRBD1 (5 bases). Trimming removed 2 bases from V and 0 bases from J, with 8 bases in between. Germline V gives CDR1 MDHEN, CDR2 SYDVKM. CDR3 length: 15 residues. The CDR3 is CASSLRGYSNQPQHF. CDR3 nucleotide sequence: TGTGCCAGCAGTTTACGGGGGTATAGCAATCAGCCCCAGCATTTT. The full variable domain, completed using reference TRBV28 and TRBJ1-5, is DVKVTQSSRYLVKRTGEKVFLECVQDMDHENMFWYRQDPGLGLRLIYFSYDVKMKEKGDIPEGYSVSREKKERFSLILESASTNQTSMYLCASSLRGYSNQPQHFGDGTRLSIL.

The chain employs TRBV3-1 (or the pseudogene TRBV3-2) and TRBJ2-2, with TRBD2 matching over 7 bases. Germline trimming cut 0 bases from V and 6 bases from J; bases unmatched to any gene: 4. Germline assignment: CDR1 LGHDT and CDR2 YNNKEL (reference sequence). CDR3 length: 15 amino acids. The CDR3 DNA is TGTGCCAGCAGCCAAGATATGGCGGGAGCCGGGGAGCTGTTTTTT. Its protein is CASSQDMAGAGELFF.

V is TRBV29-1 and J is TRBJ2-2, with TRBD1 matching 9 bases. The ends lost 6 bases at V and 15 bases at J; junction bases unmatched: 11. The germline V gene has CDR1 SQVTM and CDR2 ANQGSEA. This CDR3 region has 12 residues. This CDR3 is CSVAIGQGRVFF. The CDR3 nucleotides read TGCAGCGTCGCTATAGGACAGGGGAGGGTGTTTTTT.

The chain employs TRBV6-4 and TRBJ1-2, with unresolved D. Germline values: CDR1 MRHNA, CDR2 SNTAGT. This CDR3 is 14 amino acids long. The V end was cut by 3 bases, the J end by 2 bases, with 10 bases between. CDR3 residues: CASSERDGNYGYTF. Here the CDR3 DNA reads TGTGCCAGCAGTGAACGTGACGGGAACTATGGCTACACCTTC.